The 25 T cell receptor beta chains below all came from one sample that was sequenced in a study of identical twins. TCRdb itself ran the 5' RACE reads through MiXCR, one entry per CDR3 protein. Altogether 1.5 million to 2 million distinct CDR3 sequences are present, 32% being singletons, with the ten largest covering 0.27%. Sample: cord blood. The receptors were gathered from a newborn girl in good health.

This clonotype was seen a few times. This may stem from a read error, because a much larger clone lies one nucleotide away. Written as DNA, the CDR3 is TGTGCCAGCAGGGGACAGGACACAGATACGCAGTATTTT. Its protein is CASRGQDTDTQYF. This rearrangement joins TRBV5-6 to TRBJ2-3; TRBD1 agrees at 8 bases. Trimming at V came to 5 bases and at J to 2 bases, leaving 1 base not matched to a gene. This CDR3 is 13 amino acids long. CDR1 and CDR2 (germline): SGHDT, YYEEEE.

CDR3 nucleotide sequence: TGCGCCAGCAAGGCGGGACAGGTATCCGGGGAGCTGTTTTTT. Its protein product is CASKAGQVSGELFF. The rearrangement uses TRBV5-1 and TRBJ2-2, with 8 bases matching TRBD1. V trimming: 6 bases; J trimming: 6 bases; junction bases outside the gene matches: 7. CDR1 and CDR2 from the germline V gene are SGHRS and YFSETQ. The CDR3 sequence is 14 residues long. The variable domain in full, completed from reference TRBV5-1 and TRBJ2-2, reads KAGVTQTPRYLIKTRGQQVTLSCSPISGHRSVSWYQQTPGQGLQFLFEYFSETQRNKGNFPGRFSGRQFSNSRSEMNVSTLELGDSALYLCASKAGQVSGELFFGEGSRLTVL.

This rearrangement joins TRBV4-1 to TRBJ2-1, with D possibly matching TRBD1 (6 bases). Trimming removed 3 bases at V and 0 bases at J, with 15 bases between. The CDR3 covers 17 residues. The germline gives CDR1 MGHRA, CDR2 YSYEKL. The CDR3 protein is CASSHLDRSSSYNEQFF. The CDR3, as DNA: TGCGCCAGCAGCCATCTGGACAGATCGAGCTCCTACAATGAGCAGTTCTTC.

Only a few counts were recorded for this clonotype. The rearrangement links TRBV20-1 to TRBJ2-2; the D is unclear. V gave up 5 bases and J gave up 8 bases, with 9 bases separating them. This CDR3 is built from 11 residues. Germline V lookup: CDR1 DFQATT, CDR2 SNEGSKA (reference sequence). The CDR3 region is CSAVVQGELFF. The CDR3 DNA follows: TGCAGTGCTGTAGTGCAGGGGGAGCTGTTTTTT.

V usage is TRBV12-3 or TRBV12-4 and J usage is TRBJ2-5, with D tentatively TRBD2 (6 bases). Between the trimmed V and J ends, which lost 3 bases and 2 bases, there was a span of 13 bases. The CDR3 covers 15 residues. The CDR3 DNA sequence: TGTGCCAGCAGTTTTGGAGGGAGGCTGCAAGAGACCCAGTACTTC. Protein sequence: CASSFGGRLQETQYF.

V gene TRBV7-9 combines with J gene TRBJ1-3, with 9 bases matching TRBD1. Per germline, CDR1 SEHNR and CDR2 FQNEAQ (reference sequence). After removal of 6 bases from V and 7 bases from J, the junction contained 10 bases not matched to a gene. The CDR3 is 15 amino acids. DNA of the CDR3: TGTGCCAGCAGACCTAGGACAGGGGTCGGTAACACCATATATTTT. Translating it yields CASRPRTGVGNTIYF.

This clonotype has only a few counts. V gene TRBV18 combines with J gene TRBJ2-7; D remains unclear. The CDR3 length is 16 residues. Germline CDR1 and CDR2: KGHSH and LQKENI. V was cut by 2 bases and J by 2 bases, with 16 bases left in between. CDR3 DNA sequence: TGTGCCAGCTCACCAATTGGGCCACCGAACGCCTACGAGCAGTACTTC. Protein: CASSPIGPPNAYEQYF.

This clonotype has a handful of counts. The chain carries TRBV12-3 or TRBV12-4 and TRBJ1-2, with a possible D match to TRBD1 (6 bases). V was pared by 0 bases and J by 5 bases, with 16 bases between. This CDR3 spans 16 amino acids. The CDR3 nucleotides are TGTGCCAGCAGTTTAGCGCTCGGGGGCATCGGGTATGGCTACACCTTC. As protein: CASSLALGGIGYGYTF.

The V call is TRBV29-1, the J call TRBJ2-3, with 9 positions matching TRBD1. Germline lookup yields CDR1 SQVTM and CDR2 ANQGSEA. V lost 1 base, J lost 1 base, and 0 bases stayed unmatched. The CDR3 has 14 amino acids. In DNA, the CDR3 is TGCAGCGTTGAAGGGGACAGGGGCACAGATACGCAGTATTTT. Translating it yields CSVEGDRGTDTQYF.

The chain combines TRBV25-1 with TRBJ1-5; no reliable D call. V shed 2 bases and J shed 5 bases, with 10 bases lying between them. Germline V gene lookup returns CDR1 MGHDK and CDR2 SYGVNS. The CDR3 length is 14 residues. As DNA, the CDR3 is TGTGCCAGCAGTGAAAGAGGGAATCATCAGCCCCAGCATTTT. This encodes CASSERGNHQPQHF.

J is TRBJ2-1 and V is TRBV4-2; tentative D call: TRBD2 (7 bases). The CDR3 totals 16 residues. Germline CDR1 LGHNA, CDR2 YNFKEQ. V lost 4 bases, J lost 5 bases, and 18 bases lay in between. The chain's CDR3 is CASSRHREGDDNEQFF. Written as DNA, the CDR3 is TGTGCCAGCAGCCGCCACAGGGAGGGGGATGACAATGAGCAGTTCTTC.

The table lists this clonotype with a few counts. This chain links TRBV28 with TRBJ2-3; 11 positions match TRBD2. With V trimmed by 1 base and J by 0 bases, 6 bases remained unmatched. The CDR3 runs to 18 residues. The germline gives CDR1 MDHEN, CDR2 SYDVKM. CDR3 loop: CASSLYPRTSGSTDTQYF. In DNA form, the CDR3 reads TGTGCCAGCAGTTTATACCCGCGGACTAGCGGGAGCACAGATACGCAGTATTTT. Variable domain in full (rest from reference TRBV28 and TRBJ2-3): DVKVTQSSRYLVKRTGEKVFLECVQDMDHENMFWYRQDPGLGLRLIYFSYDVKMKEKGDIPEGYSVSREKKERFSLILESASTNQTSMYLCASSLYPRTSGSTDTQYFGPGTRLTVL.

The chain links TRBV11-2 to TRBJ2-1; 15 bases are a match to TRBD2. This CDR3 has 15 amino acids. The germline gives CDR1 SGHAT, CDR2 FQNNGV. The ends lost 8 bases at V and 6 bases at J; junction bases unmatched: 5. The CDR3 spells CASRTSGRVANEQFF. In DNA form, the CDR3 reads TGTGCCAGCCGGACTAGCGGGAGGGTGGCCAATGAGCAGTTCTTC. Combining the CDR3 with reference TRBV11-2 and TRBJ2-1 gives the whole variable domain EAGVAQSPRYKIIEKRQSVAFWCNPISGHATLYWYQQILGQGPKLLIQFQNNGVVDDSQLPKDRFSAERLKGVDSTLKIQPAKLEDSAVYLCASRTSGRVANEQFFGPGTRLTVL.

This clonotype was detected only a few times. The V gene is TRBV2, the J gene TRBJ2-1; 8 bases are a match to TRBD2. The CDR3 has 14 residues. V lost 7 bases and J lost 7; bases outside the gene matches: 9. Germline CDR1 is SNHLY and CDR2 is FYNNEI. In DNA, the CDR3 is TGTGCCAGCACCACTAGCGGCAGAGGGAATGAGCAGTTCTTC. Protein product: CASTTSGRGNEQFF.

There are a few counts of this clonotype. This sequence joins TRBV10-3 and TRBJ2-7; D perhaps matches TRBD2 (7 bases). The CDR3 runs 14 residues. Germline V gene sequence: CDR1 ENHRY, CDR2 SYGVKD. Trimming left V 2 bases short and J 2 bases short, with 10 bases between. The CDR3 DNA reads TGTGCCATCAGTGAGGGCGGGGGCGCCTACGAGCAGTACTTC. This translates into CAISEGGGAYEQYF.

The chain links TRBV24-1 to TRBJ2-7; 7 bases line up with TRBD2. This CDR3 spans 11 amino acids. The germline V gene has CDR1 KGHDR and CDR2 SFDVKD. Trimming at V came to 6 bases and at J to 6 bases, leaving 1 base not matched to a gene. CDR3 loop: CATSSGGEQYF. In nucleotides, the CDR3 is TGTGCCACCAGTTCGGGGGGCGAGCAGTACTTC.

The chain joins TRBV2 to TRBJ2-7, with 15 positions matching TRBD2. CDR1 is SNHLY, CDR2 FYNNEI, per germline. The ends lost 6 bases at V and 0 bases at J; junction bases unmatched: 6. The CDR3 spans 17 residues. CDR3 loop: CASRKGLAGGSSYEQYF. CDR3 DNA: TGTGCCAGCAGGAAAGGACTAGCGGGAGGGAGCTCCTACGAGCAGTACTTC.

V is TRBV9 and J is TRBJ2-7, with 8 bases identical to TRBD2. CDR1 is SGDLS and CDR2 is YYNGEE in the germline V gene. Unmatched junction bases numbered 13, after V lost 2 bases and J lost 6 bases. The CDR3 spans 16 residues. CDR3 in amino acids: CASSVALFGGAGEQYF. In DNA form, the CDR3 reads TGTGCCAGCAGCGTCGCCCTCTTCGGGGGGGCCGGCGAGCAGTACTTC.

This clonotype appeared many times. The chain combines TRBV28 with TRBJ2-7, with TRBD2 matching 11 bases. V gave up 6 bases and J gave up 1 base; unmatched junction bases: 5. Germline assignment: CDR1 MDHEN and CDR2 SYDVKM. The CDR3 length is 15 residues. The CDR3 loop reads CASSIGLAGSYEQYF. In DNA form, the CDR3 reads TGTGCCAGCAGCATCGGACTAGCGGGTTCCTACGAGCAGTACTTC.

This clonotype came up a few times. This chain links TRBV5-5 with TRBJ1-4; D uncertain. Deletions cut 4 bases from V and 3 bases from J, with 13 bases between. The CDR3 length is 15 residues. Germline CDR1 SGHKS, CDR2 YYEKEE (reference sequence). The chain's CDR3 is CASSPPGFSNEKLFF. Written as DNA, the CDR3 is TGTGCCAGCAGCCCTCCGGGGTTCTCTAATGAAAAACTGTTTTTT. The full variable domain, its missing parts supplied by reference TRBV5-5 and TRBJ1-4, is DAGVTQSPTHLIKTRGQQVTLRCSPISGHKSVSWYQQVLGQGPQFIFQYYEKEERGRGNFPDRFSARQFPNYSSELNVNALLLGDSALYLCASSPPGFSNEKLFFGSGTQLSVL.

This clonotype was detected a few times. The V gene is TRBV20-1, the J gene TRBJ1-4; D call uncertain. This CDR3 has 12 residues. Germline V lookup: CDR1 DFQATT, CDR2 SNEGSKA (reference sequence). The V end was cut by 3 bases, the J end by 6 bases, with 8 bases between. The CDR3 sequence: CSARGRDEKLFF. In DNA form, the CDR3 reads TGCAGTGCTAGGGGAAGAGATGAAAAACTGTTTTTT.

The J gene is TRBJ2-7, the V gene TRBV11-2, with D perhaps TRBD1 (5 bases). The length of the CDR3 is 16 residues. V was shortened by 5 bases and J by 7 bases, with 24 bases between the two germline ends. From germline, CDR1 is SGHAT and CDR2 FQNNGV. The CDR3 DNA is TGTGCCAGCAGCCCTCACAGCAGGGAAAATCACAATGAGCAGTACTTC. Protein product: CASSPHSRENHNEQYF.

The chain joins TRBV20-1 to TRBJ1-2; D perhaps matches TRBD1 (5 bases). Trimming removed 3 bases from V and 0 bases from J, with 8 bases in between. The CDR3 has 13 residues. The V gene's germline CDR1 is DFQATT and CDR2 SNEGSKA (reference sequence). Here the CDR3 DNA reads TGCAGTGCTAGTGCGACAGCTAACTATGGCTACACCTTC. Its translation: CSASATANYGYTF.

The rearrangement links TRBV5-1 to TRBJ1-1; D not certain. Germline CDR1 reads SGHRS; CDR2 reads YFSETQ. Trimming removed 0 bases at V and 3 bases at J, with 6 bases between. The CDR3 has 13 amino acids. The CDR3 region has the DNA TGCGCCAGCAGCTTGGGAGTTCACACTGAAGCTTTCTTT. It specifies CASSLGVHTEAFF. The full variable domain, in which reference TRBV5-1 and TRBJ1-1 provide the parts outside the CDR3, is KAGVTQTPRYLIKTRGQQVTLSCSPISGHRSVSWYQQTPGQGLQFLFEYFSETQRNKGNFPGRFSGRQFSNSRSEMNVSTLELGDSALYLCASSLGVHTEAFFGQGTRLTVV.

The chain links TRBV12-3 or TRBV12-4 to TRBJ2-1, with unresolved D. CDR3 length equals 17 residues. V lost 4 bases and J lost 2, with 18 bases in between. The CDR3 here is CASSSISQSRAYNEQFF. DNA for the CDR3: TGTGCCAGCAGTTCCATATCCCAGTCTAGAGCCTACAATGAGCAGTTCTTC.